A single sample gave rise to the 20 T cell receptor beta chains below, sequenced in a study of blood T cell repertoires in COVID-19. Measured with immunoSEQ multiplex PCR; TCRdb has only the in-frame clones, and not every one. Among roughly 350,000 clones, 92% were seen once, and the ten largest hold roughly 18%. Sample: PBMCs or T cells enriched from blood (not recorded which). These receptor sequences come from a woman in her 30s who had recovered from COVID-19.

The rearrangement uses TRBV7-2 and TRBJ2-1; 8 positions match TRBD2. The CDR3 totals 14 residues. Looked up from germline, CDR1 is SGHTA and CDR2 is FQGNSA. With V trimmed by 5 bases and J by 9 bases, 9 bases remained unmatched. This CDR3 is CASSPVGGASEQFF. The CDR3, as DNA: TGTGCCAGCAGCCCAGTCGGGGGGGCGTCTGAGCAGTTCTTC. Based on the CDR3 plus reference TRBV7-2 and TRBJ2-1, the full variable domain is GAGVSQSPSNKVTEKGKDVELRCDPISGHTALYWYRQSLGQGLEFLIYFQGNSAPDKSGLPSDRFSAERTGGSVSTLTIQRTQQEDSAVYLCASSPVGGASEQFFGPGTRLTVL.

The gene calls are TRBV7-8 and TRBJ1-2; TRBD1 matches at 8 bases. The V segment lost 5 bases and the J segment 2 bases; nucleotides outside the gene matches: 4. Germline values: CDR1 SGHVS, CDR2 FQNEAQ. CDR3 size: 14 residues. The CDR3 here is CASSKRQGNYGYTF. CDR3 in DNA: TGTGCCAGCAGCAAACGACAGGGGAACTATGGCTACACCTTC.

The J gene is TRBJ1-6, the V gene TRBV7-2; the D is unclear. The V end was cut by 3 bases, the J end by 4 bases, with 7 bases between. Germline assignment: CDR1 SGHTA and CDR2 FQGNSA. The CDR3 length is 14 residues. As DNA, the CDR3 is TGTGCCAGCAGCTTCAGTCAGTATAATTCACCCCTCCACTTT. This gives the protein CASSFSQYNSPLHF.

This clone showed up just a few times. This sequence joins TRBV11-3 and TRBJ1-1, with D possibly being TRBD1 (6 bases). The CDR3 is 14 residues long. Trimming took off 6 bases at V and 4 bases at J, with 15 bases between the two ends. CDR1 and CDR2 from the germline V gene are SGHNT and YENEEA. The CDR3 is CASRTQGSGTEAFF. The CDR3 region has the DNA TGTGCCAGCAGAACACAGGGTTCGGGCACTGAAGCTTTCTTT.

The count of this clone is one. This sequence joins TRBV7-2 and TRBJ2-5, with 8 bases aligning to TRBD2. In germline, CDR1 is SGHTA, CDR2 FQGNSA. Trimming removed 2 bases from V and 3 bases from J; junction bases left unmatched: 8. The CDR3 covers 16 residues. CDR3 region: CASSLFGTSGKETQYF. CDR3 DNA: TGTGCCAGCAGCTTATTCGGAACTAGCGGAAAAGAGACCCAGTACTTC.

The chain couples TRBV28 to TRBJ1-2; D gene unclear. The V and J ends lost 6 bases and 0 bases respectively, with 8 bases between them. The CDR3 consists of 13 residues. The germline V gene encodes CDR1 MDHEN and CDR2 SYDVKM. CDR3 nucleotide sequence: TGTGCCAGCAGGGAGTCCACTAACTATGGCTACACCTTC. It codes for CASRESTNYGYTF.

The chain couples TRBV27 to TRBJ1-6, with TRBD1 matching over 7 bases. The ends lost 8 bases at V and 10 bases at J; junction bases unmatched: 8. Germline V gene data show CDR1 as MNHEY and CDR2 as SMNVEV (reference sequence). CDR3 length: 13 amino acids. CDR3 protein: CASAQGPLSPLHF. The DNA for the CDR3 is TGTGCCAGCGCACAGGGGCCGTTATCACCCCTCCACTTT.

The chain couples TRBV28 to TRBJ2-3; TRBD1 aligns across 7 bases. The CDR3 covers 15 residues. J was trimmed by 2 bases and V by 6 bases; bases with no gene match: 8. The germline V gene has CDR1 MDHEN and CDR2 SYDVKM. The CDR3 nucleotides read TGTGCCAGCAGGGGGACAGTTGCCTTCACAGATACGCAGTATTTT. Amino acids: CASRGTVAFTDTQYF.

This chain uses TRBV4-3 with TRBJ1-6; D ambiguous. The CDR3 extends over 14 amino acids. The V end lost 0 bases, the J end lost 9 bases, and 9 bases lay between the germline ends. Germline V gene sequence: CDR1 LGHNA, CDR2 YSLEER. The CDR3, as DNA: TGCGCCAGCAGCCAAGAAATGGGGAGTTCACCCCTCCACTTT. It yields the protein CASSQEMGSSPLHF.

The J gene is TRBJ2-6, the V gene TRBV11-2, with a tentative D call TRBD1 (6 bases). The V end lost 4 bases, the J end lost 2 bases, and 12 bases lay between the germline ends. Germline V lookup: CDR1 SGHAT, CDR2 FQNNGV. This CDR3 comprises 16 residues. In nucleotides, the CDR3 is TGTGCCAGCAGCTCAACGAGACAGGCTGGGGCCAACGTCCTGACTTTC. Protein sequence: CASSSTRQAGANVLTF.

This chain joins TRBV7-2 and TRBJ2-3; 9 nucleotides match TRBD2. Germline CDR1 SGHTA, CDR2 FQGNSA. The ends lost 0 bases at V and 5 bases at J; junction bases unmatched: 0. The CDR3 contains 14 residues. CDR3 nucleotides: TGTGCCAGCAGCTTAGCGACTAGCGGAGATACGCAGTATTTT. The encoded protein is CASSLATSGDTQYF. Together with reference TRBV7-2 and TRBJ2-3, the CDR3 gives the full variable domain: GAGVSQSPSNKVTEKGKDVELRCDPISGHTALYWYRQSLGQGLEFLIYFQGNSAPDKSGLPSDRFSAERTGGSVSTLTIQRTQQEDSAVYLCASSLATSGDTQYFGPGTRLTVL.

The J gene is TRBJ1-3, the V gene TRBV6-5; tentatively, D is TRBD1 (5 bases). This CDR3 has 15 amino acids. Looked up from germline, CDR1 is MNHEY and CDR2 is SVGAGI. With 7 bases removed from V and 0 bases from J, the gap between germline ends came to 13 bases. Here the CDR3 DNA reads TGTGCCAGCAACAAAGACAGTGGCTCTGGAAACACCATATATTTT. This translates into CASNKDSGSGNTIYF.

The CDR3 spells CASSPLRGGLITSGNTIYF. The CDR3 DNA follows: TGTGCCAGCTCACCACTTAGAGGGGGATTGATTACCTCTGGAAACACCATATATTTT. The V call is TRBV18, the J call TRBJ1-3, with a tentative D call TRBD1 (6 bases). Trimming stripped 1 base from V and 0 bases from J, with 19 bases between. The CDR3 has 19 amino acids. Germline-derived CDR1 and CDR2 are KGHSH and LQKENI.

The chain carries TRBV13 and TRBJ2-1, with D possibly TRBD2 on 6 matching bases. Germline CDR1 is PRHDT and CDR2 is FYEKMQ (reference sequence). This CDR3 contains 17 residues. Trimming removed 2 bases at V and 0 bases at J, with 14 bases between. CDR3 amino acids: CASSLLGGFSSYNEQFF. CDR3 nucleotide sequence: TGTGCCAGCAGCTTACTGGGAGGCTTTAGCTCCTACAATGAGCAGTTCTTC.

V is TRBV5-6 and J is TRBJ1-4; D remains ambiguous. Trimming took off 0 bases at V and 4 bases at J, with 13 bases between the two ends. The CDR3 is made up of 16 amino acids. The V gene's germline CDR1 is SGHDT and CDR2 YYEEEE. The CDR3 DNA sequence: TGTGCCAGCAGCTTGGTGGGAGAACAGCTTAATGAAAAACTGTTTTTT. Residues: CASSLVGEQLNEKLFF.

Notes on this clone: In the same sample, other DNA sequences code for this CDR3. The chain couples TRBV12-3 or TRBV12-4 to TRBJ1-2; perhaps TRBD1 as D (5 bases). This CDR3 has 13 residues. With 5 bases removed from V and 3 bases from J, the gap between germline ends came to 10 bases. The CDR3 region has the DNA TGTGCCAGCAGTCCCGGGACTGACTATGGCTACACCTTC. It translates to CASSPGTDYGYTF.

The V gene is TRBV10-2, the J gene TRBJ2-2, with TRBD1 matching 11 bases. The germline gives CDR1 WSHSY, CDR2 SAAADI. This CDR3 region has 15 residues. The junction had 6 bases not matched to a gene; V was cut back by 5 bases and J by 7 bases. CDR3 in DNA: TGCGCCAGCAGTACAGGACAGGGGGCGATCGGGGAGCTGTTTTTT. Its translation is CASSTGQGAIGELFF.

This chain's CDR3 is CASSVYTGEQFF. CDR3 bases: TGTGCCAGCAGCGTTTATACAGGAGAGCAGTTCTTC. The chain recombines TRBV7-2 with TRBJ2-1; the D gene is possibly TRBD1 (5 bases). V lost 5 bases, J lost 10 bases, and 12 bases lay in between. The CDR3 loop spans 12 amino acids. Germline V lookup: CDR1 SGHTA, CDR2 FQGNSA.

This clone was found a few times. The chain is built from TRBV30 and TRBJ2-7, with TRBD1 identical over 8 bases. Germline V gene data show CDR1 as GTSNPN and CDR2 as SVGIG (reference sequence). V lost 2 bases to trimming and J lost 5 bases; unmatched junction nucleotides: 11. The CDR3 has 15 amino acids. The CDR3 DNA sequence: TGTGCCTGGAGTCCCCTCCGGGCAGGGGGCAACGAGCAGTACTTC. Amino acid sequence: CAWSPLRAGGNEQYF.

This sequence joins TRBV5-4 and TRBJ2-5; 8 positions agree with TRBD2. Germline lookup yields CDR1 SGHNT and CDR2 YYREEE (reference sequence). This CDR3 spans 15 amino acids. Germline trimming cut 4 bases from V and 0 bases from J; bases unmatched to any gene: 5. The CDR3 DNA reads as TGTGCCAGCAGCCCCCCGGGGGGGTACCAAGAGACCCAGTACTTC. It yields the protein CASSPPGGYQETQYF. Combining the CDR3 with reference TRBV5-4 and TRBJ2-5 gives the whole variable domain ETGVTQSPTHLIKTRGQQVTLRCSSQSGHNTVSWYQQALGQGPQFIFQYYREEENGRGNFPPRFSGLQFPNYSSELNVNALELDDSALYLCASSPPGGYQETQYFGPGTRLLVL.